Reported below is one T cell receptor (beta chain). What it binds is unknown. A much more abundant neighbour one base away suggests this may be a read error. The template used for profiling TCR beta VDJ and CDR3 was genomic DNA. TCRdb processed the reads anew with MiXCR; each CDR3 protein has one entry. The table shows approximately 200,000 distinct CDR3 sequences, with roughly 56% occurring only once. The CDR3 is 12 residues long. V was trimmed by 4 bases and J by 6 bases, leaving 9 bases between them. Per the germline V gene, CDR1 is KGHSH and CDR2 is LQKENI. The sample belongs to a study of CD8+CD57+ T cells in acquired aplastic anemia. Regarding the study as a whole: Almost 30 shared CD8+ CDR3s appeared highly expressed within patients' immunodominant clones.

The J gene is TRBJ1-2, the V gene TRBV18; D gene ambiguous. The sequenced sample consisted of sorted CD4+, CD8+, or CD8+CD57+ T cells (not recorded which) from PBMCs. The origin of this receptor is a human donor in good health, serving as a control. CDR3 sequence: CASSQRADGYTF. The CDR3 DNA is TGTGCCAGCTCACAACGGGCAGATGGCTACACCTTC.